These 5 T cell receptor beta chains originate from one sample sequenced in a study of T cell repertoires in cytomegalovirus infection. In TCRdb, the reads were re-called with MiXCR into one record per CDR3 protein. The sample shows approximately 300,000 distinct CDR3 sequences, approximately 25% of them seen only once. These receptors' targets are unknown. Here the sequenced sample was cultured PBMCs, taken from culture after CMV antigen stimulation. These TCRs come from a human donor in good health (CMV status not recorded). Some clones in this sample may be carry-over from other donors' samples.

This clonotype was observed at least ten times. The chain couples TRBV7-2 to TRBJ2-1; TRBD2 matches 8 bases. The germline CDR1 and CDR2 sequences are SGHTA and FQGNSA. The CDR3 is made up of 16 amino acids. Trimming cost V 5 bases and J 3 bases; bases outside gene matches: 9. The chain's CDR3 is CASSLSGSALYNEQFF. The CDR3 nucleotides read TGTGCCAGCAGCCTCAGCGGGAGCGCCCTCTACAATGAGCAGTTCTTC.

This clonotype was counted only a few times. The chain combines TRBV10-3 with TRBJ2-7, with 10 nucleotides matching TRBD2. Germline values: CDR1 ENHRY, CDR2 SYGVKD. This CDR3 spans 14 amino acids. The J segment lost 4 bases and the V segment lost 4 bases, leaving 4 bases of the junction unmatched. The chain's CDR3 is CAISAGLADYEQYF. For the CDR3, the DNA is TGTGCCATCAGTGCAGGACTAGCGGATTACGAGCAGTACTTC.

The rearrangement joins TRBV12-3 or TRBV12-4 to TRBJ2-2, with 8 bases lining up with TRBD2. V gave up 6 bases and J gave up 0 bases; unmatched junction bases: 3. The CDR3 contains 15 residues. CDR3 nucleotides: TGTGCCAGCAGACCACTAGCGGCGAACACCGGGGAGCTGTTTTTT. Protein sequence: CASRPLAANTGELFF.

The chain couples TRBV4-2 to TRBJ2-2, with 11 bases aligning to TRBD2. CDR1 and CDR2 from the germline V gene are LGHNA and YNFKEQ. The CDR3 sequence is 18 residues long. The V segment lost 1 base and the J segment 4 bases; nucleotides outside the gene matches: 8. The CDR3 loop is CASSQGGSGRGGTGELFF. The CDR3 DNA follows: TGTGCCAGCAGCCAAGGGGGTAGCGGGAGGGGTGGCACCGGGGAGCTGTTTTTT.

At least ten counts were recorded for this clonotype. V and J are TRBV7-8 and TRBJ2-1, with 10 bases aligning to TRBD1. The length of the CDR3 is 16 residues. Germline CDR1 SGHVS, CDR2 FQNEAQ. V lost 0 bases and J lost 3; bases outside the gene matches: 2. CDR3 bases: TGTGCCAGCAGCTTAGCTTGGGACAGGGGCTACAATGAGCAGTTCTTC. It yields the protein CASSLAWDRGYNEQFF.